This TCR beta chain was documented in a study of cytomegalovirus exposure and HLA in healthy donors. The PCR contained 60 Vbeta and 13 Jbeta primers. Sequenced by immunoSEQ multiplex PCR; TCRdb stores in-frame clones only, minus some. The table has 100,000 to 120,000 clones, 78% seen once; the top ten hold approximately 1.3%. A remark on this clone: Antigen specificity is unknown.

Whole-study findings and limits: An analysis that came later showed most CMV-associated TCR beta chains appearing HLA-restricted. By HLA locus, TCR association rates varied in a later analysis, with DRB1 showing the most and HLA-C the fewest. The study put 150 or so TCR beta chains on its list as cytomegalovirus-associated. The study carried out a later analysis of TCR beta sequences. It associated 15,000 to 20,000 of them with specific HLA alleles at a false discovery rate of 0.05.

The origin of this receptor is a young man in good health and CMV-seronegative. Sequencing was done on a sample of PBMCs.

The CDR3 region has the DNA TGTGCCAGCAGTGAAGCAACAGGGGGGGCGGACATTCAGTACTTC. It encodes CASSEATGGADIQYF. V is TRBV6-1 and J is TRBJ2-4; maybe TRBD1 (8 bases). This CDR3 is built from 15 residues. Trimming shortened V by 0 bases and J by 8 bases, and 14 bases separated the two germline ends. CDR1 is MNHNS, CDR2 SASEGT, per germline.